Sample share makes the clone carrying this TCR beta chain medium-sized (0.01 to 0.1%). The data originate from a study of HIV-infected patients and healthy controls. Germline V gives CDR1 SQVTM, CDR2 ANQGSEA. This CDR3 has 16 amino acids. V was clipped by 1 base and J by 8 bases, with 20 bases between them. The repertoire came from unfractionated whole blood and reflected all unsorted peripheral T cells. cDNA was made from about 500 ng RNA using alpha and beta constant primers. Separate chain-specific third strand synthesis with multiplexing indices produced the alpha and beta libraries. In TCRdb, the 5' RACE reads were re-called with MiXCR into one record per CDR3 protein. The sample comprises 10,000 or so distinct CDR3 sequences, 8% of which are singletons, and about 35% rests with the top ten.

The clonotype comes from an adult with HIV infection. The donor label of this sample is uncertain. The sequencing used blood, collected before antiretroviral therapy. The chain recombines TRBV29-1 with TRBJ1-4; D remains unclear. CDR3 sequence (DNA): TGCAGCGTTGAAGCCCCCGACCGGTTTGTGGACGAAAAACTGTTTTTT. This gives the protein CSVEAPDRFVDEKLFF.